This T cell receptor (beta chain) comes out of a study of tumor-infiltrating lymphocytes in localized non-small cell lung cancer. For the study at large: Resected tumor was paired with non-adjacent uninvolved lung from the same patient.

Data came from immunoSEQ multiplex PCR; TCRdb stores just in-frame clones and leaves some out. This table has more than 9,500 clones, approximately 80% appearing once. Sequencing input: lung tumor tissue. The receptor was isolated from a human donor with non-small cell lung cancer.

CDR3 in DNA: TGTGCCAGCACCGAGGCTGGACAGGGGTTCGCTTTCTTT. Translating gives CASTEAGQGFAFF. This chain connects TRBV27 to TRBJ1-1, with 9 bases lining up with TRBD1. Trimming at V came to 7 bases and at J to 11 bases, leaving 11 bases not matched to a gene. CDR1 and CDR2 from the germline V gene are MNHEY and SMNVEV (reference sequence). The CDR3 is 13 residues long.